Below, 22 T cell receptor beta chains from the same sample are listed, as sequenced in a study of blood T cell repertoires in COVID-19. Clones were read by immunoSEQ multiplex PCR, and TCRdb kept only the in-frame ones, dropping some. Of tens of thousands of clones in the sample, 65% to 90% were seen once. Sequenced sample: peripheral blood. These receptors were taken from a human donor in a cohort sampled during active COVID-19.

The chain is built from TRBV11-2 and TRBJ1-1, with a weak D call TRBD1 (5 bases). CDR3 length: 14 amino acids. V lost 5 bases, J lost 0 bases, and 10 bases lay in between. Germline loops: CDR1 SGHAT, CDR2 FQNNGV. CDR3 in amino acids: CASSIQVMNTEAFF. The CDR3 DNA sequence: TGTGCCAGCAGCATACAGGTCATGAACACTGAAGCTTTCTTT.

The V call is TRBV19, the J call TRBJ1-2, with a weak D call TRBD1 (5 bases). Germline V CDR1 and CDR2: LNHDA, SQIVND (reference sequence). The CDR3 length is 13 residues. V dropped 6 bases and J dropped 7 bases, with 15 bases sitting between them. This CDR3 is CASRSTVMGGYTF. The DNA for the CDR3 is TGTGCCAGTAGATCGACAGTCATGGGTGGCTACACCTTC. The full variable domain, rest sourced from reference TRBV19 and TRBJ1-2, is DGGITQSPKYLFRKEGQNVTLSCEQNLNHDAMYWYRQDPGQGLRLIYYSQIVNDFQKGDIAEGYSVSREKKESFPLTVTSAQKNPTAFYLCASRSTVMGGYTFGSGTRLTVV.

This clone is a singleton in its sample. The chain carries TRBV5-1 and TRBJ2-7; 8 bases align to TRBD2. The CDR3 consists of 15 residues. J gave up 4 bases and V 4 bases, and 10 bases lay outside the gene matches. Germline CDR1 and CDR2: SGHRS and YFSETQ. CDR3 in DNA: TGCGCCAGCAGCCCCCCGGGGGGGGTACGATACGAGCAGTACTTC. Its protein is CASSPPGGVRYEQYF. The whole variable domain, remainder taken from reference TRBV5-1 and TRBJ2-7, is KAGVTQTPRYLIKTRGQQVTLSCSPISGHRSVSWYQQTPGQGLQFLFEYFSETQRNKGNFPGRFSGRQFSNSRSEMNVSTLELGDSALYLCASSPPGGVRYEQYFGPGTRLTVT.

The chain uses TRBV19 and TRBJ2-6; D not certain. The germline V and J ends were trimmed by 0 bases and 1 base, with 4 bases remaining between them. CDR3 length: 15 residues. Germline CDR1 LNHDA, CDR2 SQIVND (reference sequence). CDR3 in DNA: TGTGCCAGTAGTATAGACGGGTCTGGGGCCAACGTCCTGACTTTC. Its translation is CASSIDGSGANVLTF.

The chain joins TRBV3-1 (or the pseudogene TRBV3-2) to TRBJ1-1; 8 bases agree with TRBD1. Germline assignment: CDR1 LGHDT and CDR2 YNNKEL (reference sequence). The CDR3 runs 12 residues. With 4 bases clipped from V and 8 bases from J, the junction kept 3 bases outside the gene matches. The CDR3 reads CASSRTGREAFF. CDR3 DNA sequence: TGTGCCAGCAGCCGGACAGGGAGGGAAGCTTTCTTT.

The genes are TRBV7-2 and TRBJ1-1; D possibly corresponds to TRBD1 (6 bases). This CDR3 has 14 residues. V was pared by 5 bases and J by 5 bases, with 15 bases between. Germline V gene data show CDR1 as SGHTA and CDR2 as FQGNSA. In DNA form, the CDR3 reads TGTGCCAGCAGCATGGACAGACTCGGGACTGAAGCTTTCTTT. Translation gives CASSMDRLGTEAFF.

The chain couples TRBV6-2 or TRBV6-3 to TRBJ2-2; D is unclear. Per germline, CDR1 MNHEY and CDR2 SVGEGT. This CDR3 is built from 12 residues. V lost 2 bases to trimming and J lost 7 bases, with 5 bases between them. CDR3: CASSYPGGELFF. The CDR3 coding sequence is TGTGCCAGCAGTTACCCAGGCGGGGAGCTGTTTTTT.

This chain links TRBV30 with TRBJ2-7, with TRBD1 identical over 7 bases. CDR1 GTSNPN and CDR2 SVGIG come from the germline V gene (reference sequence). V was clipped by 1 base and J by 3 bases; unmatched bases: 6. The CDR3 is 14 residues long. The DNA of the CDR3 is TGTGCCTGGAGTGCCGGGACAGCATTCTACGAGCAGTACTTC. It specifies CAWSAGTAFYEQYF.

In this sample, this clone turned up a few times. This sequence joins TRBV5-4 and TRBJ2-7, with 7 positions matching TRBD2. V lost 0 bases to trimming and J lost 5 bases; unmatched junction nucleotides: 8. Germline loops: CDR1 SGHNT, CDR2 YYREEE (reference sequence). The CDR3 extends over 15 amino acids. The chain's CDR3 is CASSLAGTTNHEQYF. CDR3 DNA sequence: TGTGCCAGCAGCTTGGCCGGGACTACGAACCACGAGCAGTACTTC.

This sequence joins TRBV3-1 (or the pseudogene TRBV3-2) and TRBJ1-2; maybe TRBD1 (5 bases). CDR3 length equals 14 residues. The germline gives CDR1 LGHDT, CDR2 YNNKEL (reference sequence). Deletions cut 1 base from V and 8 bases from J, with 14 bases between. In DNA form, the CDR3 reads TGTGCCAGCAGCCAAGTGGAGGGGAAGAGCGGCTACACCTTC. This translates into CASSQVEGKSGYTF.

The gene calls are TRBV29-1 and TRBJ2-7; a possible D gene is TRBD2 (5 bases). The CDR3 contains 14 residues. CDR1 is SQVTM, CDR2 ANQGSEA, per germline. The V end was cut by 4 bases, the J end by 4 bases, with 17 bases between. The CDR3 loop reads CSVVFYLAGYEQYF. The CDR3 coding sequence is TGCAGCGTTGTATTCTACTTGGCGGGTTACGAGCAGTACTTC.

V gene TRBV7-8 combines with J gene TRBJ2-7; D is unresolved. This CDR3 has 11 residues. From germline, CDR1 is SGHVS and CDR2 FQNEAQ. The germline V and J ends were trimmed by 4 bases and 3 bases, with 4 bases remaining between them. CDR3 protein: CASSSVYEQYF. The CDR3 region has the DNA TGTGCCAGCAGCTCTGTCTACGAGCAGTACTTC.

The chain couples TRBV2 to TRBJ1-1; D gene uncertain. Germline V gene lookup returns CDR1 SNHLY and CDR2 FYNNEI. The germline V and J ends were trimmed by 7 bases and 4 bases, with 16 bases remaining between them. This CDR3 is 14 amino acids long. The CDR3 DNA reads as TGTGCCAGCACCTTGACTGGGTTAGGCACTGAAGCTTTCTTT. As protein: CASTLTGLGTEAFF.

Note on this clone: The conserved final phenylalanine or tryptophan is absent from the CDR3, which likely points to a read error. No DNA is shown, since the ends of the CDR3 on it are uncertain; the CDR3 is the one TCRdb lists. The gene calls are TRBV19 and TRBJ2-3; TRBD2 was called by the table and not checked on the DNA. Germline CDR1 LNHDA, CDR2 SQIVND (reference sequence). The CDR3 length is 10 residues, termini included. This CDR3 reads CASVTSGGHI.

V usage is TRBV6-6 and J usage is TRBJ2-7; maybe TRBD1 (6 bases). CDR1 is MNHNY, CDR2 SVGAGI, per germline (reference sequence). The CDR3 has 14 amino acids. Trimming shortened V by 5 bases and J by 2 bases, and 13 bases separated the two germline ends. This CDR3 is CASSPSTGPYEQYF. CDR3 nucleotide sequence: TGTGCCAGCAGTCCCTCGACAGGTCCCTACGAGCAGTACTTC.

The chain joins TRBV7-9 to TRBJ2-7, with a tentative D call TRBD1 (5 bases). The CDR3 has 16 amino acids. In germline, CDR1 is SEHNR, CDR2 FQNEAQ (reference sequence). The V end lost 3 bases, the J end lost 2 bases, and 17 bases lay between the germline ends. This chain's CDR3 is CASSLGPGREAYEQYF. The CDR3 DNA is TGTGCCAGCAGCTTGGGCCCCGGCAGGGAAGCCTACGAGCAGTACTTC. The full variable domain, in which reference TRBV7-9 and TRBJ2-7 provide the parts outside the CDR3, is DTGVSQNPRHKITKRGQNVTFRCDPISEHNRLYWYRQTLGQGPEFLTYFQNEAQLEKSRLLSDRFSAERPKGSFSTLEIQRTEQGDSAMYLCASSLGPGREAYEQYFGPGTRLTVT.

The rearrangement links TRBV10-3 to TRBJ1-4, with D perhaps TRBD1 (6 bases). In germline, CDR1 is ENHRY, CDR2 SYGVKD. Trimming stripped 7 bases from V and 7 bases from J, with 10 bases between. This CDR3 is 12 amino acids long. The CDR3 loop reads CAIKDSSEKLFF. For the CDR3, the DNA is TGTGCCATCAAGGACAGTTCTGAAAAACTGTTTTTT.

The chain uses TRBV18 and TRBJ1-1, with TRBD1 matching over 10 bases. V shed 2 bases and J 11 bases; nucleotides not matched to a gene: 5. The CDR3 has 13 amino acids. In germline, CDR1 is KGHSH, CDR2 LQKENI. The CDR3 region is CASSPTGQGSAFF. As DNA, the CDR3 is TGTGCCAGCTCACCAACGGGACAGGGGTCCGCTTTCTTT.

CDR3 residues: CASSSRGDRVSTGELFF. The CDR3 DNA is TGCGCCAGCAGCTCCCGAGGGGACAGGGTGAGCACCGGGGAGCTGTTTTTT. The chain carries TRBV5-1 and TRBJ2-2; 9 positions match TRBD1. The ends lost 3 bases at V and 4 bases at J; junction bases unmatched: 10. The CDR3 totals 17 residues. The germline CDR1 and CDR2 sequences are SGHRS and YFSETQ.

The chain has TRBV29-1 and TRBJ1-6; 8 bases fit TRBD1. The CDR3 length is 13 residues. CDR1 is SQVTM and CDR2 is ANQGSEA in the germline V gene. V shed 2 bases and J 7 bases; nucleotides not matched to a gene: 1. The CDR3 nucleotides read TGCAGCGTTGAAACAGGGGGGAATTCACCCCTCCACTTT. Translating it yields CSVETGGNSPLHF.

V gene TRBV2 combines with J gene TRBJ1-5; no clear D gene. This CDR3 is built from 15 residues. Germline CDR1 SNHLY, CDR2 FYNNEI. V lost 6 bases to trimming and J lost 0 bases, with 12 bases between them. The CDR3 region has the DNA TGTGCCAGCAGCAGGCAGGCCTATAGCAATCAGCCCCAGCATTTT. This sequence encodes CASSRQAYSNQPQHF.

The chain is built from TRBV5-6 and TRBJ2-1, with D tentatively TRBD2 (6 bases). V lost 2 bases and J 7 bases, leaving 10 bases between the germline ends. The CDR3 totals 13 residues. Germline V gene lookup returns CDR1 SGHDT and CDR2 YYEEEE. CDR3 in amino acids: CASSLREENEQFF. The CDR3 nucleotides read TGTGCCAGCAGCTTAAGGGAGGAGAATGAGCAGTTCTTC.